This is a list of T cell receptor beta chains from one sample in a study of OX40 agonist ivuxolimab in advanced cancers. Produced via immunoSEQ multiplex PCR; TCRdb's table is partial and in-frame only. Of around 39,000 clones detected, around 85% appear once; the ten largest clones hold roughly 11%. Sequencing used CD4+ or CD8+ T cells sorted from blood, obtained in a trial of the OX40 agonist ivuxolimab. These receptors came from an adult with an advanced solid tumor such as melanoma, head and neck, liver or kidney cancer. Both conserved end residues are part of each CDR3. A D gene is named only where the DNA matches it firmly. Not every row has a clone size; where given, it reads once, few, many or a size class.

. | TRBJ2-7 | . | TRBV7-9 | CASSLGTPGYEQYF | TGTGCCAGCAGCTTAGGGACACCAGGCTACGAGCAGTACTTC
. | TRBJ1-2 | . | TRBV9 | CASSVGGHVGVYGYTF | TGTGCCAGCAGCGTAGGGGGACACGTAGGGGTCTATGGCTACACCTTC
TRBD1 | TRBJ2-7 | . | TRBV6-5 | CASSYSMGQSYEQYF | TGTGCCAGCAGTTACTCGATGGGACAGTCCTACGAGCAGTACTTC
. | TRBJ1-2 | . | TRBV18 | CASSTSGTDFLSNYGYTF | TGTGCCAGCTCAACTTCCGGGACGGATTTTTTATCTAACTATGGCTACACCTTC
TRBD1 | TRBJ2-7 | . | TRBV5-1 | CASSLDRGLYSEQYF | TGCGCCAGCAGCTTGGACAGGGGGCTGTATTCCGAGCAGTACTTC
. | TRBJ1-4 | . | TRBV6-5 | CASRREGGTNEKLFF | TGTGCCAGCAGGAGGGAGGGGGGCACTAATGAAAAACTGTTTTTT
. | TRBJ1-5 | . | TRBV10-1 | CASSRSYRGNQPQHF | TGCGCCAGCAGCCGTAGTTACAGGGGCAATCAGCCCCAGCATTTT
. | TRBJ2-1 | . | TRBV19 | CASTLQGSLFMGEQFF | TGTGCCAGTACCCTTCAGGGATCCCTTTTCATGGGTGAGCAGTTCTTC
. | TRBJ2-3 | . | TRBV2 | CASPPTGKADTQYF | TGTGCCAGCCCTCCTACGGGGAAAGCAGATACGCAGTATTTT
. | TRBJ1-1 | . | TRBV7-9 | CASSLARGYTEAFF | TGTGCCAGCAGCTTAGCGCGGGGATACACTGAAGCTTTCTTT
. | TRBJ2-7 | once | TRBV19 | CASSIGTGIYYEQYF | TGTGCCAGTAGTATAGGAACAGGAATATACTACGAGCAGTACTTC
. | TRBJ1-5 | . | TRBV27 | CASSLSMGSNQPQHF | TGTGCCAGCAGTTTATCGATGGGTAGCAATCAGCCCCAGCATTTT
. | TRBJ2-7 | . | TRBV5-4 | CASSRRRERSSYEQYF | TGTGCCAGCAGCCGCCGTCGGGAGCGGAGCTCCTACGAGCAGTACTTC
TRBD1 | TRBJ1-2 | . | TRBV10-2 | CASSELGQAYGYTF | TGCGCCAGCAGTGAGCTAGGACAGGCCTATGGCTACACCTTC
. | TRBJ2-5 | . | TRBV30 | CACIVWGQEQYF | TGTGCCTGCATTGTTTGGGGGCAGGAGCAGTACTTC
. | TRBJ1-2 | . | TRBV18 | CASSPPNGGRNYGYTF | TGTGCCAGCTCACCCCCTAATGGGGGCAGGAACTATGGCTACACCTTC
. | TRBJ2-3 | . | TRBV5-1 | CASSSAPFSGAGDTQYF | TGCGCCAGCAGCTCGGCGCCGTTTAGCGGAGCCGGGGATACGCAGTATTTT
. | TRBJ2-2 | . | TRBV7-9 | CASSAGAGELFF | TGTGCCAGCAGCGCAGGCGCCGGGGAGCTGTTTTTT
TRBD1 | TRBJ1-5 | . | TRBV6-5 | CASRTGGNQPQHF | TGTGCCAGCAGGACAGGGGGGAATCAGCCCCAGCATTTT
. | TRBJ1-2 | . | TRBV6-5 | CASSYSKLSQGGYTF | TGTGCCAGCAGTTACTCGAAGCTTTCCCAGGGTGGCTACACCTTC
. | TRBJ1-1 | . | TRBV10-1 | CASSEGANTEAFF | TGCGCCAGCAGTGAAGGGGCTAACACTGAAGCTTTCTTT
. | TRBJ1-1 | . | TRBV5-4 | CASSLGTELNTEAFF | TGTGCCAGCAGCTTGGGGACGGAACTGAACACTGAAGCTTTCTTT
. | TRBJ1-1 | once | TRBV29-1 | CSVEAASNTEAFF | TGCAGCGTTGAAGCCGCGTCGAACACTGAAGCTTTCTTT
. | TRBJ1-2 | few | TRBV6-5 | CASSQAYNYGYTF | TGTGCCAGCAGTCAAGCCTATAACTATGGCTACACCTTC
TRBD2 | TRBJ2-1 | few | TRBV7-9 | CASSPGLAYEQFF | TGTGCCAGCAGCCCTGGACTAGCCTATGAGCAGTTCTTC
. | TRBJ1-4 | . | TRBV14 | CASSQLRGPEKLFF | TGTGCCAGCAGCCAACTTCGCGGGCCTGAAAAACTGTTTTTT
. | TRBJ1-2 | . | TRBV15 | CATSRDLVVLNYGYTF | TGTGCCACCAGCAGAGATCTGGTCGTTTTGAACTATGGCTACACCTTC
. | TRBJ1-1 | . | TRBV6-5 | CASSRPYMNTEAFF | TGTGCCAGCAGCCGACCGTACATGAACACTGAAGCTTTCTTT
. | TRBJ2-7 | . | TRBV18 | CASLAGTTSYEQYF | TGTGCCAGCCTCGCTGGTACGACCTCCTACGAGCAGTACTTC
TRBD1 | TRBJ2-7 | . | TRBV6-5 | CASSYGDRGSEQYF | TGTGCCAGCAGTTACGGGGACAGGGGAAGCGAGCAGTACTTC
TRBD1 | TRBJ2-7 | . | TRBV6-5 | CASNPGQATSYEQYF | TGTGCCAGCAACCCAGGACAGGCCACTTCCTACGAGCAGTACTTC
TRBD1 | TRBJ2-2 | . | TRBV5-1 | CASSFRTGVTGELFF | TGCGCCAGCAGCTTCCGGACAGGGGTCACCGGGGAGCTGTTTTTT
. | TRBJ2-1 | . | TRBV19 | CASCRPPYNEQFF | TGTGCCAGCTGCCGGCCCCCCTACAATGAGCAGTTCTTC